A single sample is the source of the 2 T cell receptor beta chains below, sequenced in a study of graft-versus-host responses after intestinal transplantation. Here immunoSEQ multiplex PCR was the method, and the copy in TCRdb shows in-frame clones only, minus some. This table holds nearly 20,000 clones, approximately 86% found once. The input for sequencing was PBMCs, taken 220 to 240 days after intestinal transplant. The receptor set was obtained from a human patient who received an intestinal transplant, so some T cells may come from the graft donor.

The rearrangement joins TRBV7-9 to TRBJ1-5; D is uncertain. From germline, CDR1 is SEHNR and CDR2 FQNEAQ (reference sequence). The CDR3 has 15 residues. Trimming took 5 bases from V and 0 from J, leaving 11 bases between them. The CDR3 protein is CASSLGRYSNQPQHF. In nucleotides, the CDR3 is TGTGCCAGCAGCCTCGGACGGTATAGCAATCAGCCCCAGCATTTT.

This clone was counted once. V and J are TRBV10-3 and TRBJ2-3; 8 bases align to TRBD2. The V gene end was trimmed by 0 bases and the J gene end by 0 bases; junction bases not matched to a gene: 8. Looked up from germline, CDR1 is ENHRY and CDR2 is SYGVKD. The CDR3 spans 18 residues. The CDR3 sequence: CAISESVVRGASTDTQYF. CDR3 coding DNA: TGTGCCATCAGTGAGTCAGTTGTGCGGGGGGCTAGCACAGATACGCAGTATTTT.